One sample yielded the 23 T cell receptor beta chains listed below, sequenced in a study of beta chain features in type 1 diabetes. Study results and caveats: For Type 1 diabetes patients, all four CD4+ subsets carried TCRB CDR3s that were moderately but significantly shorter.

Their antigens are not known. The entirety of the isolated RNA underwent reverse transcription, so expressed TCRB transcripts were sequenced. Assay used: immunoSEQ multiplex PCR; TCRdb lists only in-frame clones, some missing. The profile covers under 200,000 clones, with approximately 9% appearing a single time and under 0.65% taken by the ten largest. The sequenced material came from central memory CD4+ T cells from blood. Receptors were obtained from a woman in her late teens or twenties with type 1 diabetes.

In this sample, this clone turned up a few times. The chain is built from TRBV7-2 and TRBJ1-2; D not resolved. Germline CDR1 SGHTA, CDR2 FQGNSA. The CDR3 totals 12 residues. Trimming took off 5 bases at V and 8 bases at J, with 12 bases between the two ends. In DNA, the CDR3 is TGTGCCAGCAGCGTCCCCCTGTCCGGCTACACCTTC. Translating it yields CASSVPLSGYTF.

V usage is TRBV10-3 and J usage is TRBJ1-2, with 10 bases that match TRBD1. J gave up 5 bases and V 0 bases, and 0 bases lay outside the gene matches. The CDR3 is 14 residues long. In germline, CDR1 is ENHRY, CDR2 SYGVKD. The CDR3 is CAISESGQGYGYTF. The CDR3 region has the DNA TGTGCCATCAGTGAGTCGGGACAGGGGTATGGCTACACCTTC.

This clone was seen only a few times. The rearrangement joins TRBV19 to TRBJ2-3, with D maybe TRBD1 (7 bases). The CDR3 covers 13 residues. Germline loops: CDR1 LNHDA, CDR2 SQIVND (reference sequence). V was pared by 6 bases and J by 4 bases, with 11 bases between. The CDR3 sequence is CASRPRGADTQYF. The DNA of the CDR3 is TGTGCCAGTAGGCCCAGGGGGGCAGATACGCAGTATTTT.

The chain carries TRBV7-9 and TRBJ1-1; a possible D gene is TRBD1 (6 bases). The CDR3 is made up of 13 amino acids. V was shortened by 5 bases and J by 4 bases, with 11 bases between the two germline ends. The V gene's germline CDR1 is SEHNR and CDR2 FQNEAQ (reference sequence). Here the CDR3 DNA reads TGTGCCAGCAGCCTGGGACACCTCACTGAAGCTTTCTTT. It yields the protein CASSLGHLTEAFF.

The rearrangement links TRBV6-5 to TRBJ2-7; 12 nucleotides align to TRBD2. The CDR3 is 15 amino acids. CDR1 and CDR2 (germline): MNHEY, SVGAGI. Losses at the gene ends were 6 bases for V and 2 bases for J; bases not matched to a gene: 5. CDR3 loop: CASSQTSGGTYEQYF. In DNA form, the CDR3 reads TGTGCCAGCAGCCAGACTAGCGGGGGTACCTACGAGCAGTACTTC.

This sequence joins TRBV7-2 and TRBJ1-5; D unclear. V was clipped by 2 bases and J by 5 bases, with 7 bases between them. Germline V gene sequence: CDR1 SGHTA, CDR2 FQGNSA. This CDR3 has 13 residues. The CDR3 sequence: CASSLSTDQPQHF. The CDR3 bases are TGTGCCAGCAGCTTAAGCACTGATCAGCCCCAGCATTTT.

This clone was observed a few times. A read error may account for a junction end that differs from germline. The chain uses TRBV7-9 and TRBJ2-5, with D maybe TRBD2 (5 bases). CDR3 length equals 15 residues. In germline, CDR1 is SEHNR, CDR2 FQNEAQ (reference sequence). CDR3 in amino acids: CASSLARVIREAQYF. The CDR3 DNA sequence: TGTGCCAGCAGCTTAGCGAGGGTGATAAGAGAGGCCCAGTACTTC.

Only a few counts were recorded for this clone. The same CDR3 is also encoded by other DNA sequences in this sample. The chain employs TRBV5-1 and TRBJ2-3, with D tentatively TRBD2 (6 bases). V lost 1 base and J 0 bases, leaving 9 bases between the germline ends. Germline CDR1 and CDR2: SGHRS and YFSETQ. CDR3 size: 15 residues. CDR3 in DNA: TGCGCCAGCAGCTTGACGGGAGCTAGCACAGATACGCAGTATTTT. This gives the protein CASSLTGASTDTQYF.

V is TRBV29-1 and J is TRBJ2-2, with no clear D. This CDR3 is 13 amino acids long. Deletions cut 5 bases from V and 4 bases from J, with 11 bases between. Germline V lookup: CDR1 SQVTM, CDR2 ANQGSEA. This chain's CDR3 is CSVYLSGTGELFF. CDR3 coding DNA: TGCAGCGTTTATCTCTCGGGCACCGGGGAGCTGTTTTTT.

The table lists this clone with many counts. CDR3 DNA: TGTGCCATCAGTCCATTACAGGGGGTGAGGGAGAATGAGCAGTTCTTC. It is translated as CAISPLQGVRENEQFF. The rearrangement links TRBV10-3 to TRBJ2-1; TRBD1 agrees at 8 bases. This CDR3 contains 16 residues. V trimming: 5 bases; J trimming: 7 bases; junction bases outside the gene matches: 13. Germline CDR1 ENHRY, CDR2 SYGVKD.

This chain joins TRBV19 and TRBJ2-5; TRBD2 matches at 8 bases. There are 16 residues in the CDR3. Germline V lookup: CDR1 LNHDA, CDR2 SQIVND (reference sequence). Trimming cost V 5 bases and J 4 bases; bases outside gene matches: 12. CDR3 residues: CASSLMSLAGVETQYF. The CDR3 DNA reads TGTGCCAGTAGTCTCATGTCTCTAGCGGGTGTAGAGACCCAGTACTTC.

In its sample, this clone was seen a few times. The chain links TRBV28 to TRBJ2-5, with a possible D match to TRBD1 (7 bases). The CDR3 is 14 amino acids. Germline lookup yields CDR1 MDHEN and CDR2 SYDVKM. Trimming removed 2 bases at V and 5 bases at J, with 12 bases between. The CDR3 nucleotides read TGTGCCAGCAGTTTAGCACAGGGGAGGGAGACCCAGTACTTC. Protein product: CASSLAQGRETQYF.

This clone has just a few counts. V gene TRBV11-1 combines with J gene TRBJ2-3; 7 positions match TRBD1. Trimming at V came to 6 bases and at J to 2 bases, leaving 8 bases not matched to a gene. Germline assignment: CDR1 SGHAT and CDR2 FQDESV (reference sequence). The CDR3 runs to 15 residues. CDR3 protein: CASRGTGVYTDTQYF. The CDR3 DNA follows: TGTGCCAGCAGGGGAACAGGGGTCTACACAGATACGCAGTATTTT.

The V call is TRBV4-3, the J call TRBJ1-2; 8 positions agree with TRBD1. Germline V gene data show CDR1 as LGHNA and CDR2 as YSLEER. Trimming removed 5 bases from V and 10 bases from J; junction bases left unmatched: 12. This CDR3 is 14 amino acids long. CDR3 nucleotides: TGCGCCAGCAGCGGCGTCGGGTTGGACAGGGCCTACACCTTC. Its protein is CASSGVGLDRAYTF.

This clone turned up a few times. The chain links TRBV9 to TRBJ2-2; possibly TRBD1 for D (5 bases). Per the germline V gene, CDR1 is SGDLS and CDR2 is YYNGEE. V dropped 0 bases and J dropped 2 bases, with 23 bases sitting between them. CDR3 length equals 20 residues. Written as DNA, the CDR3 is TGTGCCAGCAGCGTAGCTGATTCCGCAGGGATCCCCAAAAACACCGGGGAGCTGTTTTTT. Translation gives CASSVADSAGIPKNTGELFF.

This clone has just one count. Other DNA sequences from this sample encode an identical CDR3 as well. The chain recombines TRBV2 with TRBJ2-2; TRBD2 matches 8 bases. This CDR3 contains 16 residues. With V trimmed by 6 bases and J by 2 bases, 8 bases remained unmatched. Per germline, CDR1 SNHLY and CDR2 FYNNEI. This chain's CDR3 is CASSVSGDSNTGELFF. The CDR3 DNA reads TGTGCCAGCAGCGTTAGCGGGGACTCAAACACCGGGGAGCTGTTTTTT. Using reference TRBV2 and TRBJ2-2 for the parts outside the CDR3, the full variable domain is EPEVTQTPSHQVTQMGQEVILRCVPISNHLYFYWYRQILGQKVEFLVSFYNNEISEKSEIFDDQFSVERPDGSNFTLKIRSTKLEDSAMYFCASSVSGDSNTGELFFGEGSRLTVL.

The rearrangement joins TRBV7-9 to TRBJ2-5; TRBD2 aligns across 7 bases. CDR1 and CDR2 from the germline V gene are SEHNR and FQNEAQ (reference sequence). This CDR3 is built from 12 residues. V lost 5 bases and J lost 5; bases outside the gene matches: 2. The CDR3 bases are TGTGCCAGCAGCGGAGCGGGGGAGACCCAGTACTTC. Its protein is CASSGAGETQYF.

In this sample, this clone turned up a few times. For the CDR3, the DNA is TGTGCCAGCAGCCCGAGCGCTGAGAGAACCTACGAGCAGTACTTC. Amino acids: CASSPSAERTYEQYF. The V call is TRBV7-3, the J call TRBJ2-7; D remains unclear. The germline CDR1 and CDR2 sequences are SGHTA and FQGTGA. The CDR3 runs 15 residues. Trimming took off 5 bases at V and 2 bases at J, with 16 bases between the two ends.

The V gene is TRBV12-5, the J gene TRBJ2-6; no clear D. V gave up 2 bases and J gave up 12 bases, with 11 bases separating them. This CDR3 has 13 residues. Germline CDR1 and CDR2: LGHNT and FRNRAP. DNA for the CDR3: TGTGCTAGTGGTTTGCCACCTCAGATCGTCCTGACTTTC. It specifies CASGLPPQIVLTF.

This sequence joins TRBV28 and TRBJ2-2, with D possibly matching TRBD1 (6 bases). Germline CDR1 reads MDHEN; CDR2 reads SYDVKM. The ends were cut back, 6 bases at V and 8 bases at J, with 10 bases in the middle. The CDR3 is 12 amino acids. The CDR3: CASSQGQGELFF. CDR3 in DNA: TGTGCCAGCAGCCAAGGACAGGGGGAGCTGTTTTTT. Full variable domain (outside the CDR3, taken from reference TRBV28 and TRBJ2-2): DVKVTQSSRYLVKRTGEKVFLECVQDMDHENMFWYRQDPGLGLRLIYFSYDVKMKEKGDIPEGYSVSREKKERFSLILESASTNQTSMYLCASSQGQGELFFGEGSRLTVL.

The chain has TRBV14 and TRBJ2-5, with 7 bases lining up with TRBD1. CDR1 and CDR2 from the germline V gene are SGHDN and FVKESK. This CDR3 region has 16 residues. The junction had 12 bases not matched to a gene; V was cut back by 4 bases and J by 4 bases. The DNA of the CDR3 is TGTGCCAGCAGCCCACAAATATACAGGGGAGTAGAGACCCAGTACTTC. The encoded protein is CASSPQIYRGVETQYF.

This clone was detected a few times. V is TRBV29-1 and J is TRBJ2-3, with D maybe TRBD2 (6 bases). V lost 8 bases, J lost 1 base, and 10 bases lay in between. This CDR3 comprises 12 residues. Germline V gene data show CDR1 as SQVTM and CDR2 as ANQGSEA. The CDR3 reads CSHSSGTDTQYF. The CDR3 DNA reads TGCAGCCATTCTAGCGGCACAGATACGCAGTATTTT.

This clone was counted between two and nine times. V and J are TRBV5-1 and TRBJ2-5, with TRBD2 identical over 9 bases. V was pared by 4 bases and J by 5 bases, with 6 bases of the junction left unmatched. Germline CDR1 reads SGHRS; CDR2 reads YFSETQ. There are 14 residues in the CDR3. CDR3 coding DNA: TGCGCCAGCAGCCCGGCGGGGGGGCTGGAGACCCAGTACTTC. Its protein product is CASSPAGGLETQYF.